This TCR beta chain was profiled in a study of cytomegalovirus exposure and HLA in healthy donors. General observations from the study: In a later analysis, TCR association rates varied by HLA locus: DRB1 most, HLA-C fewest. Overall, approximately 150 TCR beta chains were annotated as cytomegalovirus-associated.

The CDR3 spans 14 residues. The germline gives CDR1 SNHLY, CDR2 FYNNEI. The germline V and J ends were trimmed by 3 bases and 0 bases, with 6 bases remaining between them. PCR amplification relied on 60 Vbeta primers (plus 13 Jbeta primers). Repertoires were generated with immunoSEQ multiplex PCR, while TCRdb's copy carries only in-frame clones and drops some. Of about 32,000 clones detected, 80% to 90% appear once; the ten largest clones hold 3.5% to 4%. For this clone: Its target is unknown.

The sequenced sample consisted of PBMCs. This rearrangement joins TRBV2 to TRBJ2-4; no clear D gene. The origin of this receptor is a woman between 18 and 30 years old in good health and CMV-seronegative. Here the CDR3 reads CASSDPVAKNIQYF. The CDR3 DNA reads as TGTGCCAGCAGTGACCCGGTAGCCAAAAACATTCAGTACTTC.